These T cell receptor beta chains were read from a single sample in a study of blood T cell repertoires in COVID-19. Only in-frame clones appear in the TCRdb table, and some are missing; sequencing was by immunoSEQ multiplex PCR. The repertoire has more than 100,000 clones, 55% to 75% of them found once; the top ten carry roughly 0.86%. Sequencing used peripheral blood. Receptor source: a human donor with acute or convalescent COVID-19. The donor label of this sample is uncertain. Both conserved end residues are part of each CDR3. The D gene is left open where the match is weak. Clone size is given for some rows only: seen once, a few or many times, or a class if the clone is expanded.

V	size	J	D	CDR3	DNA
TRBV3-1/TRBV3-2	NA	TRBJ2-3	NA	CASSPSAVNRATDTQYF	TGTGCCAGCAGCCCCAGTGCGGTGAATCGCGCCACAGATACGCAGTATTTT
TRBV3-1/TRBV3-2	NA	TRBJ1-2	TRBD1	CASSQDPRDRGGYGYTF	TGTGCCAGCAGCCAAGATCCCCGGGACAGGGGCGGCTATGGCTACACCTTC
TRBV11-2	NA	TRBJ1-3	NA	CASLGGRRISGNTIYF	TGTGCCAGCCTGGGGGGAAGACGGATCTCTGGAAACACCATATATTTT
TRBV12-3/TRBV12-4	NA	TRBJ2-2	NA	CASRSVSGELFF	TGTGCCAGCAGGTCGGTCTCCGGGGAGCTGTTTTTT
TRBV29-1	NA	TRBJ2-5	NA	CSGRTAQETQYF	TGCAGCGGAAGGACAGCCCAAGAGACCCAGTACTTC
TRBV4-1	NA	TRBJ2-5	NA	CASSQTPRVLQETQYF	TGCGCCAGCAGCCAAACACCCAGGGTGCTCCAAGAGACCCAGTACTTC
TRBV7-2	NA	TRBJ1-1	NA	CASSLEGENTEAFF	TGTGCCAGCAGCTTAGAAGGGGAGAACACTGAAGCTTTCTTT
TRBV2	NA	TRBJ1-3	TRBD1	CASSEGGQLSGNTIYF	TGTGCCAGCAGTGAAGGGGGACAGCTCTCTGGAAACACCATATATTTT
TRBV5-4	NA	TRBJ1-2	NA	CASSLYGVDYGYTF	TGTGCCAGCAGCTTGTACGGAGTCGACTATGGCTACACCTTC
TRBV5-6	NA	TRBJ2-5	NA	CASSLTPGYNQETQYF	TGTGCCAGCAGCTTGACACCAGGGTACAACCAAGAGACCCAGTACTTC
TRBV11-2	NA	TRBJ2-5	NA	CASSFPGTPEYF	TGTGCCAGCAGCTTCCCCGGGACTCCAGAGTACTTC
TRBV10-2	NA	TRBJ1-3	NA	CASSEWGQGNTIYF	TGCGCCAGCAGTGAATGGGGGCAGGGAAACACCATATATTTT
TRBV7-2	NA	TRBJ1-5	TRBD1	CASSFGQAGQPQHF	TGTGCCAGCAGCTTCGGACAGGCAGGGCAGCCCCAGCATTTT
TRBV27	few	TRBJ2-1	TRBD2	CASSLWGGNYNEQFF	TGTGCCAGCAGTTTATGGGGGGGGAATTACAATGAGCAGTTCTTC
TRBV5-1	NA	TRBJ1-4	NA	CASSRSPQGNEKLFF	TGCGCCAGCAGCAGGAGCCCGCAAGGCAATGAAAAACTGTTTTTT
TRBV3-1/TRBV3-2	NA	TRBJ2-2	TRBD1	CASSPLDRETPPLVF	TGTGCCAGCAGTCCTCTTGACAGGGAGACGCCTCCCTTGGTTTTT
TRBV7-6	NA	TRBJ2-3	NA	CASSLAGRASTQYF	TGTGCCAGCAGCTTAGCAGGTCGCGCTAGCACGCAGTATTTT
TRBV15	NA	TRBJ1-2	TRBD1	CATRSTGGNGYTF	TGTGCCACCAGGTCTACAGGGGGCAATGGCTACACCTTC
TRBV6-5	NA	TRBJ1-2	TRBD1	CASSPSRDRNYGYTF	TGTGCCAGCAGTCCCTCAAGGGACAGAAACTATGGCTACACCTTC
TRBV6-5	NA	TRBJ2-2	NA	CASSSIGVAGELFF	TGTGCCAGCAGTTCAATAGGGGTTGCCGGGGAGCTGTTTTTT
TRBV3-1/TRBV3-2	NA	TRBJ2-1	TRBD2	CASSQALIAGRYNEQFF	TGTGCCAGCAGCCAAGCTTTAATAGCGGGGAGGTACAATGAGCAGTTCTTC
TRBV11-2	NA	TRBJ2-5	NA	CASSLAPAGETQYF	TGTGCCAGCAGCTTGGCCCCGGCGGGGGAGACCCAGTACTTC
TRBV5-1	NA	TRBJ2-3	NA	CASSSYTWTVGADTQYF	TGCGCCAGCAGCTCCTACACGTGGACAGTCGGAGCAGATACGCAGTATTTT
TRBV12-3/TRBV12-4	NA	TRBJ1-5	NA	CASTLSNQPQHF	TGTGCCAGCACCCTTAGCAATCAGCCCCAGCATTTT
TRBV9	NA	TRBJ1-2	TRBD1	CASSETTGNYGYTF	TGTGCCAGCAGCGAAACGACAGGGAACTATGGCTACACCTTC
TRBV19	NA	TRBJ1-2	TRBD1	CASRIGQVYGYTF	TGTGCCAGTAGGATCGGACAGGTCTATGGCTACACCTTC
TRBV2	NA	TRBJ1-1	NA	CASRLQGGTEAFF	TGTGCCAGCAGGCTGCAGGGTGGTACTGAAGCTTTCTTT
TRBV7-6	NA	TRBJ1-1	NA	CASSPAWSSEAFF	TGTGCCAGCAGCCCCGCTTGGAGTTCTGAAGCTTTCTTT
TRBV23-1	NA	TRBJ1-2	NA	CASSQWGRTYCDTF	TGCGCCAGCAGTCAGTGGGGGCGTACTTATTGTGACACCTTC
TRBV5-1	NA	TRBJ2-1	NA	CASSSLTGNEQFF	TGCGCCAGCAGCTCGTTGACTGGCAATGAGCAGTTCTTC
TRBV9	NA	TRBJ1-1	TRBD1	CASNGAGGPNTEAFF	TGTGCCAGCAATGGCGCAGGGGGCCCTAACACTGAAGCTTTCTTT
TRBV5-4	NA	TRBJ2-1	NA	CASSSGSRTYNEQFF	TGTGCCAGCAGCTCGGGGAGTAGGACCTACAATGAGCAGTTCTTC
TRBV6-5	NA	TRBJ2-5	NA	CASRALGGVIETQYF	TGTGCCAGCAGGGCTCTCGGCGGGGTCATCGAGACCCAGTACTTC
TRBV2	NA	TRBJ1-5	NA	CASSPSYNQPQHF	TGTGCCAGCAGTCCCAGTTACAATCAGCCCCAGCATTTT
TRBV24-1	NA	TRBJ1-5	NA	CATSDPTGRQPQHF	TGTGCCACCAGTGATCCCACAGGGCGACAGCCCCAGCATTTT
TRBV24-1	NA	TRBJ1-3	NA	CATSDLRGNTIYF	TGTGCCACCAGTGATTTGCGGGGAAACACCATATATTTT
TRBV7-9	NA	TRBJ1-1	NA	CASSLQDSRNTEAFF	TGTGCTAGCAGCCTCCAGGACAGCCGAAACACTGAAGCTTTCTTT
TRBV3-1/TRBV3-2	NA	TRBJ2-2	TRBD2	CASSQGGGLTGELFF	TGTGCCAGCAGCCAAGGCGGGGGGCTCACCGGGGAGCTGTTTTTT
TRBV5-5	NA	TRBJ1-3	NA	CASSLGYRTGNTIYF	TGTGCCAGCAGCTTGGGGTACAGGACTGGAAACACCATATATTTT
TRBV21-1	few	TRBJ2-2	NA	CASDRDPNTGELFF	TGTGCCAGCGACAGGGACCCGAACACCGGGGAGCTGTTTTTT
TRBV5-1	NA	TRBJ1-2	NA	CASSLKRREDYGYTF	TGCGCCAGCAGCCTGAAACGCAGGGAAGACTATGGCTACACCTTC
TRBV11-2	NA	TRBJ2-2	TRBD1	CASSLGTGGRTGELFF	TGTGCCAGCAGCCTGGGGACAGGGGGCCGCACCGGGGAGCTGTTTTTT
TRBV24-1	NA	TRBJ2-3	TRBD1	CATSEGQGWADTQYF	TGTGCCACCAGTGAGGGACAGGGGTGGGCAGATACGCAGTATTTT
TRBV9	NA	TRBJ2-3	TRBD2	CASSAGTSGGADTQYF	TGTGCCAGCAGCGCCGGGACTAGCGGGGGGGCCGATACGCAGTATTTT
TRBV2	NA	TRBJ1-2	NA	CASRDARGAVWGYTF	TGTGCCAGCAGAGACGCCCGGGGGGCTGTTTGGGGCTACACCTTC
TRBV5-1	NA	TRBJ2-5	NA	CASSLGIKAGHTQETQYF	TGCGCCAGCAGCTTGGGCATAAAGGCGGGGCACACACAAGAGACCCAGTACTTC